Shown below are 14 T cell receptor beta chains from a single sample sequenced in a study of shared clonotypes between healthy human individuals. TCRdb's copy holds only in-frame clones and misses some; the assay was immunoSEQ multiplex PCR. In the table there are some 660,000 clones, roughly 72% of which are singletons. The sample consisted of memory CD4+ T cells sorted from blood. Sample subset: CD45RA-negative fraction. The source of these receptors is a woman aged 25 to 39 in good health.

CDR3 sequence: CASSNHRLPYEQYF. DNA for the CDR3: TGTGCCAGCAGTAACCACAGGTTGCCCTACGAGCAGTACTTC. The genes are TRBV27 and TRBJ2-7; D is possibly TRBD1 (5 bases). Germline values: CDR1 MNHEY, CDR2 SMNVEV (reference sequence). The CDR3 spans 14 residues. Trimming pared 5 bases from V and 2 bases from J, leaving 13 bases between.

J is TRBJ2-2 and V is TRBV5-1; 9 bases fit TRBD1. Germline V gene sequence: CDR1 SGHRS, CDR2 YFSETQ. This CDR3 is 15 amino acids long. V shed 3 bases and J 3 bases; nucleotides not matched to a gene: 3. DNA of the CDR3: TGCGCCAGCAGCTCACAGGGGGCTGACACCGGGGAGCTGTTTTTT. Residues: CASSSQGADTGELFF. Drawing the rest from reference TRBV5-1 and TRBJ2-2, the complete variable domain is KAGVTQTPRYLIKTRGQQVTLSCSPISGHRSVSWYQQTPGQGLQFLFEYFSETQRNKGNFPGRFSGRQFSNSRSEMNVSTLELGDSALYLCASSSQGADTGELFFGEGSRLTVL.

This clone was recorded once. This chain links TRBV5-4 with TRBJ2-7, with TRBD1 matching 9 bases. V lost 4 bases to trimming and J lost 5 bases; unmatched junction nucleotides: 7. Per germline, CDR1 SGHNT and CDR2 YYREEE (reference sequence). There are 14 residues in the CDR3. The CDR3 sequence: CASSHRDRVHEQYF. The DNA of the CDR3 is TGTGCCAGCAGCCACCGGGACAGGGTCCACGAGCAGTACTTC.

The J gene is TRBJ2-2, the V gene TRBV7-2; unclear D gene. CDR1 SGHTA and CDR2 FQGNSA come from the germline V gene. V was pared by 6 bases and J by 6 bases, with 17 bases between. This CDR3 is 15 amino acids long. The CDR3 region has the DNA TGTGCCAGCAGTCGGGTGGCCTTGTTGCCCGGGGAGCTGTTTTTT. Residues: CASSRVALLPGELFF.

This clone was detected only once. V usage is TRBV2 and J usage is TRBJ1-2; possibly TRBD1 for D (5 bases). The germline V gene has CDR1 SNHLY and CDR2 FYNNEI. The CDR3 is 13 residues long. Trimming stripped 7 bases from V and 6 bases from J, with 15 bases between. The CDR3, as DNA: TGTGCCAGCAATTTACAGGTACCCCATGGCTACACCTTC. Amino acids: CASNLQVPHGYTF.

This clone has ten or more counts. The V and J genes are TRBV5-1 and TRBJ2-2; 7 nucleotides match TRBD2. The CDR3 is 14 amino acids. The J segment lost 7 bases and the V segment lost 7 bases, leaving 10 bases of the junction unmatched. Germline V gene sequence: CDR1 SGHRS, CDR2 YFSETQ. CDR3 nucleotide sequence: TGCGCCAGCTTCAGTTTTGCGGGAGTCGGGGAGCTGTTTTTT. Its translation is CASFSFAGVGELFF.

For this clone: Other DNA sequences in the same sample also yield this CDR3. This chain uses TRBV18 with TRBJ1-1; D not resolved. V dropped 2 bases and J dropped 0 bases, with 7 bases sitting between them. The germline gives CDR1 KGHSH, CDR2 LQKENI. The CDR3 is 14 amino acids. The CDR3 nucleotides are TGTGCCAGCTCACCAGGGCAGTTGAACACTGAAGCTTTCTTT. Translation: CASSPGQLNTEAFF.

The gene calls are TRBV7-9 and TRBJ2-5, with D uncertain. Trimming took 5 bases from V and 0 from J, leaving 10 bases between them. This CDR3 contains 14 residues. CDR1 and CDR2 (germline): SEHNR, FQNEAQ (reference sequence). The CDR3 DNA follows: TGTGCCAGCAGCGCCGGACGGGACCAAGAGACCCAGTACTTC. This translates into CASSAGRDQETQYF.

This chain connects TRBV30 to TRBJ1-6, with D perhaps TRBD1 (6 bases). The V gene lost 8 bases and the J gene lost 3 bases, with 8 bases spanning the gap. The CDR3 is 12 amino acids. Germline assignment: CDR1 GTSNPN and CDR2 SVGIG (reference sequence). The CDR3 DNA sequence: TGTGCCCTGACAGGCTATAATTCACCCCTCCACTTT. Its protein product is CALTGYNSPLHF.

V usage is TRBV19 and J usage is TRBJ2-1, with D perhaps TRBD2 (5 bases). With 6 bases removed from V and 2 bases from J, the gap between germline ends came to 14 bases. Germline V CDR1 and CDR2: LNHDA, SQIVND (reference sequence). The CDR3 extends over 15 amino acids. CDR3 in amino acids: CASRPDSPTYNEQFF. The CDR3 coding sequence is TGTGCCAGTAGGCCGGACTCCCCAACCTACAATGAGCAGTTCTTC.

The chain uses TRBV28 and TRBJ1-1; 7 bases map to TRBD1. The V and J ends lost 1 base and 4 bases, in that order; junction bases with no gene match: 9. CDR3 length equals 16 residues. Germline CDR1 and CDR2: MDHEN and SYDVKM. CDR3 amino acids: CASSLSPVGTVTEAFF. For the CDR3, the DNA is TGTGCCAGCAGTTTATCGCCGGTAGGGACAGTCACTGAAGCTTTCTTT.

The chain has TRBV11-2 and TRBJ2-3; 15 nucleotides align to TRBD2. V shed 5 bases, J shed 6 bases, and the junction held 6 bases outside the gene matches. The CDR3 sequence is 16 residues long. Germline assignment: CDR1 SGHAT and CDR2 FQNNGV. The CDR3: CASSLGLAGGRDTQYF. CDR3 sequence (DNA): TGTGCCAGCAGCCTCGGACTAGCGGGAGGGAGGGATACGCAGTATTTT.

The chain has TRBV7-9 and TRBJ2-7; TRBD2 is a possible D gene (5 bases). The CDR3 is made up of 16 amino acids. Germline-derived CDR1 and CDR2 are SEHNR and FQNEAQ (reference sequence). V lost 3 bases and J lost 4, with 19 bases in between. The CDR3: CASSFAGPVSLYEQYF. The CDR3 DNA reads TGTGCCAGCAGCTTCGCGGGTCCAGTCTCCCTATACGAGCAGTACTTC.

J is TRBJ2-1 and V is TRBV7-9; TRBD2 aligns across 12 bases. Germline V gene lookup returns CDR1 SEHNR and CDR2 FQNEAQ (reference sequence). This CDR3 spans 16 amino acids. Losses at the gene ends were 6 bases for V and 5 bases for J; bases not matched to a gene: 8. The CDR3 DNA sequence: TGTGCCAGCAGTTACCTAGCGGGAGGGATTGACAATGAGCAGTTCTTC. Translated: CASSYLAGGIDNEQFF.